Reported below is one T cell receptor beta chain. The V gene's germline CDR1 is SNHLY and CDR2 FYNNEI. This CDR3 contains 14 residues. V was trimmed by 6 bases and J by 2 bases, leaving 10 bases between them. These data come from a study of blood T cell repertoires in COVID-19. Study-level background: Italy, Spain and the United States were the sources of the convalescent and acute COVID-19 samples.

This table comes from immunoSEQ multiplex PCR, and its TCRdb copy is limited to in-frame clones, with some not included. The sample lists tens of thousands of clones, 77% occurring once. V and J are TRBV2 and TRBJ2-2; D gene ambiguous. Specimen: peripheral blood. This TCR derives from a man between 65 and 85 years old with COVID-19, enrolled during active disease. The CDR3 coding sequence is TGTGCCAGCAGGGTAACACGAAACACCGGGGAGCTGTTTTTT. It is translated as CASRVTRNTGELFF.